These T cell receptor beta chains were read from a single sample in a study of identical twins. TCRdb used MiXCR to reprocess the 5' RACE reads, holding one entry per CDR3 protein. The sample lists around 690,000 distinct CDR3 sequences, around 20% occurring once. The same data also contributed to another study, on T cells expressing NK-cell markers.

The material sequenced was PBMCs. Receptors were obtained from a woman between 18 and 30 years old in good health. Both conserved end residues are part of each CDR3. The D gene is left open where the match is weak. The size field is filled for only some rows; it gives once, few, many or a size class.

>TRBD2|TRBJ2-1|few|TRBV18
CAAAPGLDNEQFF
TGTGCCGCTGCCCCGGGACTAGACAATGAGCAGTTCTTC
>TRBD1|TRBJ2-1|.|TRBV20-1
CSAITGTGYNEQFF
TGCAGTGCTATTACCGGGACAGGCTACAATGAGCAGTTCTTC
>.|TRBJ1-2|.|TRBV4-1
CASSQEGRLSYTF
TGCGCCAGCAGCCAAGAGGGACGTCTGAGCTACACCTTC
>TRBD1|TRBJ1-2|few|TRBV7-2
CASSLRDRDSGYTF
TGTGCCAGCAGCCTCCGGGACAGGGATTCTGGCTACACCTTC
>TRBD1|TRBJ1-1|.|TRBV27
CASAETGGDTEAFF
TGTGCCAGCGCCGAAACAGGGGGGGACACTGAAGCTTTCTTT
>.|TRBJ1-2|.|TRBV20-1
CSAIPGRDYGYTF
TGCAGTGCTATACCGGGACGGGACTATGGCTACACCTTC
>.|TRBJ1-6|.|TRBV20-1
CSARKGNEPLHF
TGCAGTGCTAGAAAGGGGAATGAACCCCTCCACTTT
>.|TRBJ2-4|.|TRBV4-2
CASSPLGGLGKNIQYF
TGTGCCAGCAGCCCTTTGGGGGGCTTGGGCAAAAACATTCAGTACTTC
>.|TRBJ2-7|.|TRBV29-1
CSVVQEHYEQYF
TGCAGCGTTGTCCAGGAGCACTACGAGCAGTACTTC
>.|TRBJ2-3|many|TRBV20-1
CSASRADTQYF
TGCAGTGCTAGTCGGGCAGATACGCAGTATTTT
>.|TRBJ2-3|.|TRBV20-1
CSARPDSLVDTQYF
TGCAGTGCTAGACCGGACTCTCTGGTGGATACGCAGTATTTT
>TRBD2|TRBJ2-1|.|TRBV20-1
CSADPGTSGVYEQFF
TGCAGTGCTGATCCCGGGACTAGCGGGGTGTATGAGCAGTTCTTC
>.|TRBJ2-3|many|TRBV4-3
CASSQDPSTDTQYF
TGCGCCAGCAGCCAAGATCCCAGCACAGATACGCAGTATTTT
>.|TRBJ1-5|few|TRBV12-3/TRBV12-4
CASSPEYNQPQHF
TGTGCCAGCAGTCCAGAATACAATCAGCCCCAGCATTTT
>.|TRBJ2-1|many|TRBV6-5
CASRRNNEQFF
TGTGCCAGCAGACGGAACAATGAGCAGTTCTTC
>.|TRBJ1-2|few|TRBV29-1
CSVRTPNYGYTF
TGCAGCGTTAGGACGCCCAACTATGGCTACACCTTC
>.|TRBJ2-7|.|TRBV10-3
CAISVVGSAYEQYF
TGTGCCATCAGTGTAGTCGGGAGTGCATACGAGCAGTACTTC
>.|TRBJ2-1|.|TRBV20-1
CSASRWRGTYNEQFF
TGCAGTGCCAGTCGTTGGCGGGGGACATACAATGAGCAGTTCTTC
>.|TRBJ2-1|many|TRBV5-1
CASSLGGSSYNEQFF
TGCGCCAGCAGCTTGGGGGGCAGCTCCTACAATGAGCAGTTCTTC
>.|TRBJ2-3|.|TRBV7-9
CASSPMNGGEGDTQYF
TGTGCCAGCAGCCCGATGAACGGGGGAGAGGGAGATACGCAGTATTTT
>.|TRBJ2-3|many|TRBV7-2
CASSLEGFTDTQYF
TGTGCCAGCAGCTTAGAGGGCTTCACAGATACGCAGTATTTT
>.|TRBJ1-2|many|TRBV12-3/TRBV12-4
CASGRDTNYGYTF
TGTGCCAGCGGCAGGGATACTAACTATGGCTACACCTTC
>.|TRBJ2-3|.|TRBV7-9
CASSTDYRQPDTQYF
TGTGCCAGCAGCACGGACTATCGCCAGCCAGATACGCAGTATTTT
>.|TRBJ1-3|few|TRBV6-6
CASSFRDTIYF
TGTGCCAGCAGCTTCAGGGACACCATATATTTT
>TRBD2|TRBJ2-7|.|TRBV29-1
CSVRGGGPGREQYF
TGCAGCGTCCGCGGGGGGGGCCCGGGACGCGAGCAGTACTTC
>.|TRBJ1-2|.|TRBV5-6
CASSLATGITNYGYTF
TGTGCCAGCAGCTTGGCCACAGGGATAACTAACTATGGCTACACCTTC
>.|TRBJ2-7|few|TRBV7-2
CASSPPTRSRYEQYF
TGTGCCAGCAGCCCCCCGACCAGGAGTAGATACGAGCAGTACTTC
>.|TRBJ2-1|.|TRBV5-6
CASSLLLGGRSYNEQFF
TGTGCCAGCAGCTTGCTTCTGGGGGGCCGGTCCTACAATGAGCAGTTCTTC
>.|TRBJ1-2|few|TRBV5-5
CASSPLAVNYGYTF
TGTGCCAGCAGCCCACTAGCAGTGAACTATGGCTACACCTTC
>.|TRBJ2-7|.|TRBV6-5
CASSYSRGGLGSYEQYF
TGTGCCAGCAGTTACTCGAGGGGGGGCCTGGGCTCCTACGAGCAGTACTTC
>TRBD2|TRBJ2-7|few|TRBV7-2
CASIEAGSVGEQYF
TGTGCCAGCATCGAAGCGGGAAGTGTCGGCGAGCAGTACTTC
>TRBD1|TRBJ2-1|few|TRBV24-1
CATSDRTGGTYNEQFF
TGTGCCACCAGTGACCGGACAGGGGGCACCTACAATGAGCAGTTCTTC
>.|TRBJ1-2|many|TRBV6-1
CASSSGTSGGYTF
TGTGCCAGCAGCTCCGGGACATCGGGCGGCTACACCTTC
>.|TRBJ2-1|few|TRBV4-3
CASSQGLSQDDEQFF
TGCGCCAGCAGCCAAGGCCTATCCCAAGACGATGAGCAGTTCTTC
>TRBD2|TRBJ2-7|once|TRBV5-1
CASSADQGGVQYF
TGCGCCAGCAGCGCGGACCAGGGAGGGGTGCAGTACTTC
>.|TRBJ2-1|.|TRBV6-1
CASRRDGGSYNEQFF
TGTGCCAGCAGACGGGACGGCGGCTCCTACAATGAGCAGTTCTTC
>.|TRBJ1-2|few|TRBV4-1
CASSQDRSVYGYTF
TGCGCCAGCAGCCAAGATAGAAGCGTCTATGGCTACACCTTC
>.|TRBJ2-1|few|TRBV15
CATNEERSPNDEQFF
TGTGCCACCAATGAGGAGAGATCCCCTAATGATGAGCAGTTCTTC
>.|TRBJ1-2|few|TRBV20-1
CSASKPNYGYTF
TGCAGTGCTAGTAAACCCAACTATGGCTACACCTTC
>TRBD2|TRBJ2-1|many|TRBV11-2
CASSQRSGRVPGYNEQFF
TGTGCCAGCAGCCAACGGAGCGGGAGGGTCCCTGGCTACAATGAGCAGTTCTTC
>TRBD1|TRBJ2-7|.|TRBV6-1
CASSEAAQGAYEQYF
TGTGCCAGCAGTGAAGCGGCGCAGGGGGCCTACGAGCAGTACTTC
>.|TRBJ2-3|.|TRBV7-2
CASSFGLRDTQYF
TGTGCCAGCAGCTTTGGACTGAGAGATACGCAGTATTTT
>TRBD2|TRBJ2-5|few|TRBV20-1
CSAGRLAGGPKETQYF
TGCAGTGCTGGGCGACTAGCGGGAGGCCCTAAAGAGACCCAGTACTTC
>.|TRBJ2-5|.|TRBV11-2
CASSFNRPGVRETQYF
TGTGCCAGCAGCTTTAACCGACCGGGAGTCCGGGAGACCCAGTACTTC
>TRBD2|TRBJ2-5|few|TRBV10-3
CAISESTSGAGETQYF
TGTGCCATCAGTGAGTCAACTAGCGGGGCCGGAGAGACCCAGTACTTC
>.|TRBJ1-5|few|TRBV12-3/TRBV12-4
CASNEQGNPANQPQHF
TGTGCCAGCAACGAACAGGGTAACCCGGCCAATCAGCCCCAGCATTTT
>.|TRBJ2-7|.|TRBV5-1
CASSLARNEQYF
TGCGCCAGCAGCTTGGCTAGAAACGAGCAGTACTTC
>TRBD2|TRBJ2-1|few|TRBV20-1
CSARTSGRGAYNEQFF
TGCAGTGCCCGGACTAGCGGGAGAGGTGCCTACAATGAGCAGTTCTTC
>TRBD2|TRBJ2-5|.|TRBV20-1
CSAGWGQGLAGQETQYF
TGCAGTGCTGGTTGGGGACAGGGACTAGCGGGCCAAGAGACCCAGTACTTC
>TRBD1|TRBJ2-7|.|TRBV5-1
CASSRDRGFHEQYF
TGCGCCAGCTCACGGGACAGGGGGTTTCACGAGCAGTACTTC
>.|TRBJ2-3|.|TRBV20-1
CSARRRASTDTQYF
TGCAGTGCCAGGCGGCGGGCTAGCACAGATACGCAGTATTTT
>.|TRBJ2-5|.|TRBV15
CATSRDPTMGTQYF
TGTGCCACCAGCAGAGACCCCACTATGGGGACCCAGTACTTC
>TRBD1|TRBJ2-2|few|TRBV5-1
CASTLEGGRDTGELFF
TGCGCCAGCACCCTGGAAGGGGGCCGGGACACCGGGGAGCTGTTTTTT
>.|TRBJ2-7|once|TRBV7-9
CASSLPGSDEQYF
TGTGCCAGCAGCTTGCCGGGGAGCGACGAGCAGTACTTC
>.|TRBJ2-5|.|TRBV5-1
CASSAAGRLQETQYF
TGCGCCAGCAGCGCGGCAGGGAGACTCCAAGAGACCCAGTACTTC
>TRBD2|TRBJ2-1|.|TRBV5-1
CASSPRGSGRANEQFF
TGCGCCAGCAGTCCCCGTGGTAGCGGGAGGGCAAATGAGCAGTTCTTC
>TRBD2|TRBJ2-7|.|TRBV20-1
CSARDGRGNEQYF
TGCAGTGCTAGAGATGGGAGGGGAAACGAGCAGTACTTC